This T cell receptor (beta chain) was identified in a study of blood T cell repertoires in COVID-19. Overall study context: COVID-19 samples collected from the United States, Italy and Spain covered acute and convalescent phases. The analysed material was cDNA or gDNA that came from T cells, B-cell-depleted T cells, or PBMCs.

As originally analysed: Amplifying reference gene primers gave estimates of nucleated cell counts. The data were produced by immunoSEQ multiplex PCR, yet TCRdb's version contains in-frame clones alone and is incomplete. V, J and clone size are those of that table, while D and trimming were read from the DNA. The data contain 200,000 to 250,000 clones, approximately 86% of them singletons. The germline gives CDR1 MNHEY, CDR2 SVGAGI. The CDR3 spans 13 residues. V shed 6 bases and J shed 4 bases, with 12 bases lying between them. Only a few counts were recorded for this clone. The origin of this receptor is a woman in her twenties or thirties who had recovered from COVID-19. V is TRBV6-5 and J is TRBJ1-2; D perhaps matches TRBD1 (5 bases). Sequencing was done on a sample of peripheral blood. The CDR3 here is CASRRQGGYGYTF. In DNA, the CDR3 is TGTGCCAGCAGACGGCAGGGCGGCTATGGCTACACCTTC.